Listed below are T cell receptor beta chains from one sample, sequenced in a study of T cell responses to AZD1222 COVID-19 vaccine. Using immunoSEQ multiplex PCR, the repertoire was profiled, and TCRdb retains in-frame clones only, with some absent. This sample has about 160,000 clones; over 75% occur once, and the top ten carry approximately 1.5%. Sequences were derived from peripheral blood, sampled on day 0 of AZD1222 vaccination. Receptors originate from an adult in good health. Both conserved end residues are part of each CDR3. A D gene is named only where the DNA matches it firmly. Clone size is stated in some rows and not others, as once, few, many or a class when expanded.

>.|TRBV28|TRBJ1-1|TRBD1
TGTGCCAGCAGGCGTCTATACAGGGGTGATGAAGCTTTCTTT
CASRRLYRGDEAFF
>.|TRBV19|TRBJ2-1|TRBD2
TGTGCCAGTAGTCGGGAGGGACTACCCAATGAGCAGTTCTTC
CASSREGLPNEQFF
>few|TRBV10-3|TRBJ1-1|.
TGTGCCACCGCAGACAGATTGAACACTGAAGCTTTCTTT
CATADRLNTEAFF
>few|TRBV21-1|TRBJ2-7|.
TGTGCCAGCAGCAAGGTAGGGGGAGCCTACGAGCAGTACTTC
CASSKVGGAYEQYF
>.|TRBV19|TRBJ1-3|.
TGTGCCAGTGCTGACAGGCACCCTGGAAACACCATATATTTT
CASADRHPGNTIYF
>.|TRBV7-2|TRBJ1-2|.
TGTGCCAGCAGCCCCCCCGGGAAGGGAAGGTATGGCTACACCTTC
CASSPPGKGRYGYTF
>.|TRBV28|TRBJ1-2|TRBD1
TGTGCCAGCAGGGGGGGACAGGGTCACCATGGCTACACCTTC
CASRGGQGHHGYTF
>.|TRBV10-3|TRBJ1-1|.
TGTGCCATCGGCCCCCCCACACCTAACACTGAAGCTTTCTTT
CAIGPPTPNTEAFF
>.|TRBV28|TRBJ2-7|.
TGTGCCAGCAGTTTATATCCAGGTCGGGGCGAGCAGTACTTC
CASSLYPGRGEQYF
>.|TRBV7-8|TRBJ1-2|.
TGTGCCAGCAGCTCACCGACCGTTATTAGGGGCGGCTACACCTTC
CASSSPTVIRGGYTF
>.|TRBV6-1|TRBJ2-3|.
TGTGCCAGCAGTGAGGGGAACGCGGCAGATACGCAGTATTTT
CASSEGNAADTQYF
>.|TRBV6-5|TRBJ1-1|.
TGTGCCAGCAGTCCGGGGAGGCTGAACACTGAAGCTTTCTTT
CASSPGRLNTEAFF
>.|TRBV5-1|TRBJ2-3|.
TGCGCCAGCAGCTTGGCCGGGATTGGGGGACTCACAGATACGCAGTATTTT
CASSLAGIGGLTDTQYF
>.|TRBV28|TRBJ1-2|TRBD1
TGTGCCAGCAGTTTATCGGGCAGGGGGAAGGATGGCTACACCTTC
CASSLSGRGKDGYTF
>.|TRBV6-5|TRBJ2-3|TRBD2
TGTGCCAGCAGCCGGAGCGGGGGGACAGATACGCAGTATTTT
CASSRSGGTDTQYF
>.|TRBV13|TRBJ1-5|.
TGTGCCAGCAGCTTGGAGGCAGGTCAGCCCCAGCATTTT
CASSLEAGQPQHF
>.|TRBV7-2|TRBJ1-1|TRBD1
TGTGCCAGCAGCCAGGCGGGACAGGGGGCCACTGAAGCTTTCTTT
CASSQAGQGATEAFF
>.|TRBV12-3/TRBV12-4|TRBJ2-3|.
TGTGCCAGCAGTCCGCGGTCGGGCGGTACGCAGTATTTT
CASSPRSGGTQYF
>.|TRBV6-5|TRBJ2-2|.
TGTGCCAGCAGGACCCCAGGTACCGGGGAGCTGTTTTTT
CASRTPGTGELFF
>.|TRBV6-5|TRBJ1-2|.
TGTGCCAGCAGTAGGGGTGACTATGGCTACACCTTC
CASSRGDYGYTF
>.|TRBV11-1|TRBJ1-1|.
TGTGCCAGCAGCTCAGGACGGAGCGGCACTGAAGCTTTCTTT
CASSSGRSGTEAFF
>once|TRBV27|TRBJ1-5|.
TGTGCCAGCAGTGGGCAGGGTCATCAGCCCCAGCATTTT
CASSGQGHQPQHF
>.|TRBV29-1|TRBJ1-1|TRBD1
TGCAGCGTTGAAACCCGGACAGGGGTTACTGAAGCTTTCTTT
CSVETRTGVTEAFF
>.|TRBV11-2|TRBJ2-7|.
TGTGCCAGCAGCTTTACAGGGACCTACGAGCAGTACTTC
CASSFTGTYEQYF
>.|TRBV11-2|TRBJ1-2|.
TGTGCCAGCAGCTACTTGTGGGGCTACACCTTC
CASSYLWGYTF
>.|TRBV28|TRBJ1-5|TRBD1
TGTGCCAGCAGTATCCGACAGGGTCGCAATCAGCCCCAGCATTTT
CASSIRQGRNQPQHF
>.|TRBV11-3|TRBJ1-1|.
TGTGCCAGCAGCCCAAGGGTCGGCGTGAACACTGAAGCTTTCTTT
CASSPRVGVNTEAFF
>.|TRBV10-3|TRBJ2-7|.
TGTGCCATCAGTGAGTTTGCAGGGGGGAGTTACGAGCAGTACTTC
CAISEFAGGSYEQYF
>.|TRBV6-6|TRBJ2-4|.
TGTGCCAGCAGTTACAGGGCCTACGGGAGTAACATTCAGTACTTC
CASSYRAYGSNIQYF
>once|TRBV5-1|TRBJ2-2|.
TGCGCCAGCAGCCCCGTCAGGGTAAACACCGGGGAGCTGTTTTTT
CASSPVRVNTGELFF
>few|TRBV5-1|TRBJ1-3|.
TGCGCCAGCAGCTTTGGCCGGGGAGCTGGGTACACCATATATTTT
CASSFGRGAGYTIYF
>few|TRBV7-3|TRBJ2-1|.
TGTGCCAGCAGCTTAACGCCCCTAGTGGAGGACCTTCACAATGAGCAGTTCTTC
CASSLTPLVEDLHNEQFF
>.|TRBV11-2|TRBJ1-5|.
TGTGCCAGCAGCCAAGGGAGCAATCAGCCCCAGCATTTT
CASSQGSNQPQHF
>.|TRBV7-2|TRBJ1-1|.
TGTGCCAGCAGTTATTACTCGAGGACTGAAGCTTTCTTT
CASSYYSRTEAFF
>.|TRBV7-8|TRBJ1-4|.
TGTGCCAGCAGGCAGATAGGGGGAAATGAAAAACTGTTTTTT
CASRQIGGNEKLFF
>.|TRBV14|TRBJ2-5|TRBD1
TGTGCCAGCAGCTGGGGACAGGGTGGCGAGACCCAGTACTTC
CASSWGQGGETQYF
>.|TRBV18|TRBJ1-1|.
TGTGCCAGCTCACCAGATTCAGGGGAGACTGAAGCTTTCTTT
CASSPDSGETEAFF
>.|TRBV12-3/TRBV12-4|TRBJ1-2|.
TGTGCCAGCAGCAGGGACTATGGCTACACCTTC
CASSRDYGYTF
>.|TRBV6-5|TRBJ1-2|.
TGTGCCAGCCGATTGGACAGCACTAACTATGGCTACACCTTC
CASRLDSTNYGYTF
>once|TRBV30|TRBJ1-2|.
TGTGCCTCAGACAGAAACTATGGCTACACCTTC
CASDRNYGYTF
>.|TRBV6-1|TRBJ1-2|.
TGTGCCAGCAGTGACGGCGGGAACTATGGCTACACCTTC
CASSDGGNYGYTF
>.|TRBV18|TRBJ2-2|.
TGTGCCAGCTCACCGGGTCTGAGGAACACCGGGGAGCTGTTTTTT
CASSPGLRNTGELFF
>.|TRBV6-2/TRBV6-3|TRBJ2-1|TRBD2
TGTGCCAGCAGTTTCCGCGTGGGGGGGGGAAATGAGCAGTTCTTC
CASSFRVGGGNEQFF
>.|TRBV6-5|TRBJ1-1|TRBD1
TGTGCCAGCAGGCGACAGGGTACTGAAGCTTTCTTT
CASRRQGTEAFF
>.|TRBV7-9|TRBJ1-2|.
TGTGCCAGCAGCTTAGAGGTATCCCGCTATGGCTACACCTTC
CASSLEVSRYGYTF
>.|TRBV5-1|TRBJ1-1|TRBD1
TGCGCCAGCAGCGCGGGACAGGGGGGCACTGAAGCTTTCTTT
CASSAGQGGTEAFF
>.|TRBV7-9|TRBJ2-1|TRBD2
TGTGCCAGCAGCTCTAGCGGGGGGGCCGCCAATGAGCAGTTCTTC
CASSSSGGAANEQFF
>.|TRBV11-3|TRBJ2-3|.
TGTGCCAGTCGCGGGCTGTCCACAGATACGCAGTATTTT
CASRGLSTDTQYF
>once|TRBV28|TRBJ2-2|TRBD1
TGTGCCAGCAGTTTAAACAGGGGACGGACCGGGGAGCTGTTTTTT
CASSLNRGRTGELFF
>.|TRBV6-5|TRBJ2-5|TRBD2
TGTGCCAGCAGTTCAGGCGGGACTACGGGGACCCAGTACTTC
CASSSGGTTGTQYF
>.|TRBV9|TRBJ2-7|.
TGTGCCAGCAGCAACCTAGGCAGCGAGCAGTACTTC
CASSNLGSEQYF
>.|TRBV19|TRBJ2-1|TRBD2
TGTGCCAGTAGTCTTATAGCGGGGGGGCAGCAGTTCTTC
CASSLIAGGQQFF
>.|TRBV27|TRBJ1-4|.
TGTGCCAGCAGTCCTTCGACAGGAGAAAATGAAAAACTGTTTTTT
CASSPSTGENEKLFF
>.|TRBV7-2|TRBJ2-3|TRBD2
TGTGCCAGCAGCGGAGCAGCGGGGGGGGTCGGAACGCAGTATTTT
CASSGAAGGVGTQYF
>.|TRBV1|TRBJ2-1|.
TGCACCAGCAGCCAAGAGCCCGAGACCCCCTCCTACAATGAGCAGTTCTTC
CTSSQEPETPSYNEQFF
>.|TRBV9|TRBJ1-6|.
TGTGCCAGCAGCGGTGCGACTGTTTTCGCCAATTCACCCCTCCACTTT
CASSGATVFANSPLHF
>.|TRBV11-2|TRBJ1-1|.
TGTGCCAGCAGCTCCTCAGCGAACACTGAAGCTTTCTTT
CASSSSANTEAFF
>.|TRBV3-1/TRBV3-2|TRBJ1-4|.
TGTGCCAGCAGCCAAGCTAAGGGCACAGGGAATGAAAAACTGTTTTTT
CASSQAKGTGNEKLFF